These T cell receptor beta chains were read from a single sample in a study of beta chain features in type 1 diabetes. The data were produced by immunoSEQ multiplex PCR, yet TCRdb's version contains in-frame clones alone and is incomplete. The sample comprises around 650,000 clones, 9.5% to 15% of which are singletons, and about 0.11% rests with the top ten. Sequenced sample: naive CD4+ T cells from blood. The receptors come from a man between 25 and 39 years old with type 1 diabetes. The CDR3 runs from the conserved cysteine through the conserved F or W. The order of the fields is D gene, J gene, clone size, V gene, CDR3 DNA, CDR3 protein. The D gene is left open where the match is weak. A clone size is listed for some rows: how often the clone was seen (once, few, many), or a class if it is expanded.

d_call: TRBD1
j_call: TRBJ1-5
clone_size: few
v_call: TRBV18
cdr3_nt: TGTGCCAGCTCACCCGGGACAGGGGATCAACAGCCCCAGCATTTT
cdr3_aa: CASSPGTGDQQPQHF

d_call: -
j_call: TRBJ2-5
clone_size: few
v_call: TRBV5-4
cdr3_nt: TGTGCCAGCAGCTTGAAAGGGCAAGAGACCCAGTACTTC
cdr3_aa: CASSLKGQETQYF

d_call: -
j_call: TRBJ1-5
clone_size: few
v_call: TRBV30
cdr3_nt: TGTGCCTGGAGTGGCCCGACAGCTAATCAGCCCCAGCATTTT
cdr3_aa: CAWSGPTANQPQHF

d_call: -
j_call: TRBJ1-5
clone_size: few
v_call: TRBV27
cdr3_nt: TGTGCCAGCAGTTTTAGGGGGAGTGGGGGCAATCAGCCCCAGCATTTT
cdr3_aa: CASSFRGSGGNQPQHF

d_call: -
j_call: TRBJ1-1
clone_size: -
v_call: TRBV5-4
cdr3_nt: TGTGCCAGCAGCTTGGGGGTTGGTGATCAAGCTTTCTTT
cdr3_aa: CASSLGVGDQAFF

d_call: -
j_call: TRBJ2-1
clone_size: few
v_call: TRBV14
cdr3_nt: TGTGCCAGCAGCCAAGATTTAGGAGCGGCTCCCAATGAGCAGTTCTTC
cdr3_aa: CASSQDLGAAPNEQFF

d_call: -
j_call: TRBJ1-5
clone_size: few
v_call: TRBV29-1
cdr3_nt: TGCAGCGTAGCTTTCAGTGCTTCCACGGATAGCAATCAGCCCCAGCATTTT
cdr3_aa: CSVAFSASTDSNQPQHF

d_call: -
j_call: TRBJ2-5
clone_size: -
v_call: TRBV5-1
cdr3_nt: TGCGCCAGCAATCGGGGCCAAGAGACCCAGTACTTC
cdr3_aa: CASNRGQETQYF

d_call: TRBD1
j_call: TRBJ2-5
clone_size: -
v_call: TRBV19
cdr3_nt: TGTGCCAGTAGTCCCGTGACAGGGGGCGTGGAGACCCAGTACTTC
cdr3_aa: CASSPVTGGVETQYF

d_call: -
j_call: TRBJ2-3
clone_size: few
v_call: TRBV5-6
cdr3_nt: TGTGCCAGCAGCTTGGTTCGGAGCACAGATACGCAGTATTTT
cdr3_aa: CASSLVRSTDTQYF

d_call: TRBD1
j_call: TRBJ2-7
clone_size: few
v_call: TRBV28
cdr3_nt: TGTGCCAGCCTTGGACAGGGCTATACCTACGAGCAGTACTTC
cdr3_aa: CASLGQGYTYEQYF

d_call: -
j_call: TRBJ1-3
clone_size: -
v_call: TRBV7-9
cdr3_nt: TGTGCCAGCAGCTTATCTTCTGGAAACACCATATATTTT
cdr3_aa: CASSLSSGNTIYF

d_call: -
j_call: TRBJ2-2
clone_size: few
v_call: TRBV9
cdr3_nt: TGTGCCAGCAGCGGGAGCGGAAACACCGGGGAGCTGTTTTTT
cdr3_aa: CASSGSGNTGELFF

d_call: -
j_call: TRBJ2-4
clone_size: -
v_call: TRBV7-2
cdr3_nt: TGTGCCAGCAGCTTTAAGTATGGCGGGAAAAACATTCAGTACTTC
cdr3_aa: CASSFKYGGKNIQYF

d_call: -
j_call: TRBJ2-4
clone_size: -
v_call: TRBV29-1
cdr3_nt: TGCAGCGTTGGCCCTTTAGCCAAAAACATTCAGTACTTC
cdr3_aa: CSVGPLAKNIQYF

d_call: -
j_call: TRBJ2-1
clone_size: few
v_call: TRBV30
cdr3_nt: TGTGCCTGGAACGACCCGGCCAGGACTTCCTACAATGAGCAGTTCTTC
cdr3_aa: CAWNDPARTSYNEQFF

d_call: -
j_call: TRBJ2-1
clone_size: few
v_call: TRBV7-8
cdr3_nt: TGTGCCAGCAGCGCCGCGGGCCCTAGAGGAATTTCATGGGAGCAGTTCTTC
cdr3_aa: CASSAAGPRGISWEQFF

d_call: -
j_call: TRBJ2-5
clone_size: few
v_call: TRBV5-6
cdr3_nt: TGTGCCAGCAGTCGTTTGACGGCACAAGAGACCCAGTACTTC
cdr3_aa: CASSRLTAQETQYF

d_call: TRBD1
j_call: TRBJ1-4
clone_size: -
v_call: TRBV19
cdr3_nt: TGTGCCAGTAGGACAGGGACGAGAGGTGAAAAACTGTTTTTT
cdr3_aa: CASRTGTRGEKLFF

d_call: TRBD2
j_call: TRBJ2-5
clone_size: few
v_call: TRBV25-1
cdr3_nt: TGTGCCAGCAGTAAGAGCGGGGGTCAAGAGACCCAGTACTTC
cdr3_aa: CASSKSGGQETQYF

d_call: -
j_call: TRBJ2-7
clone_size: few
v_call: TRBV2
cdr3_nt: TGTGCCAGCGGCACCAGGTACGAGCAGTACTTC
cdr3_aa: CASGTRYEQYF

d_call: -
j_call: TRBJ1-3
clone_size: few
v_call: TRBV5-4
cdr3_nt: TGTGCCAGCAGCCTCAAACAGCAGAGCTCTGGAAACACCATATATTTT
cdr3_aa: CASSLKQQSSGNTIYF

d_call: TRBD1
j_call: TRBJ1-4
clone_size: few
v_call: TRBV12-5
cdr3_nt: TGTGCTAGTGGCCGCGACAGGGGATTGGAAAAACTGTTTTTT
cdr3_aa: CASGRDRGLEKLFF

d_call: -
j_call: TRBJ2-3
clone_size: -
v_call: TRBV29-1
cdr3_nt: TGCAGCGTTGAGGGCCGACCCTCCACAGATACGCAGTATTTT
cdr3_aa: CSVEGRPSTDTQYF

d_call: TRBD1
j_call: TRBJ2-7
clone_size: -
v_call: TRBV7-2
cdr3_nt: TGTGCCAGCAGCTGGGAAAGGGGGCTCGAGCAGTACTTC
cdr3_aa: CASSWERGLEQYF

d_call: -
j_call: TRBJ1-2
clone_size: few
v_call: TRBV11-2
cdr3_nt: TGTGCCAGCAGCCCCCTGGGGATAGGTGGCTACACCTTC
cdr3_aa: CASSPLGIGGYTF

d_call: TRBD2
j_call: TRBJ2-3
clone_size: few
v_call: TRBV6-5
cdr3_nt: TGTGCCAGCAGAATTAGCGGGGGGAGCACAGATACGCAGTATTTT
cdr3_aa: CASRISGGSTDTQYF

d_call: TRBD1
j_call: TRBJ2-7
clone_size: -
v_call: TRBV5-1
cdr3_nt: TGCGCCAGCAGCTCCTGGACAGGGGGCGTCTACGAGCAGTACTTC
cdr3_aa: CASSSWTGGVYEQYF

d_call: -
j_call: TRBJ2-2
clone_size: -
v_call: TRBV5-6
cdr3_nt: TGTGCCAGCAGCTTCGGGGCGGCTACCGGGGAGCTGTTTTTT
cdr3_aa: CASSFGAATGELFF

d_call: -
j_call: TRBJ1-1
clone_size: -
v_call: TRBV18
cdr3_nt: TGTGCCAGCTCACTACTGGACACTGAAGCTTTCTTT
cdr3_aa: CASSLLDTEAFF

d_call: -
j_call: TRBJ1-1
clone_size: -
v_call: TRBV1
cdr3_nt: TGCACCAGCAGCCAAGGAGAGACAGGTTTACCGATGAACACTGAAGCTTTCTTT
cdr3_aa: CTSSQGETGLPMNTEAFF

d_call: TRBD1
j_call: TRBJ2-3
clone_size: -
v_call: TRBV7-9
cdr3_nt: TGTGCCAGCAGCCCGGGACAGGTCGGAGATACGCAGTATTTT
cdr3_aa: CASSPGQVGDTQYF

d_call: -
j_call: TRBJ1-2
clone_size: -
v_call: TRBV18
cdr3_nt: TGTGCCAGCTCACAACGGACGGGGCAATGGACCTTC
cdr3_aa: CASSQRTGQWTF

d_call: -
j_call: TRBJ2-7
clone_size: -
v_call: TRBV11-2
cdr3_nt: TGTGCCAGCAAGGGCTCCATTGGGAACTACGAGCAGTACTTC
cdr3_aa: CASKGSIGNYEQYF

d_call: -
j_call: TRBJ1-4
clone_size: -
v_call: TRBV10-3
cdr3_nt: TGTGCCATCAGTGAGTTAAATGAAAAACTGTTTTTT
cdr3_aa: CAISELNEKLFF

d_call: -
j_call: TRBJ2-4
clone_size: few
v_call: TRBV6-6
cdr3_nt: TGTGCCACCCAGACAGGCTCGCTAGCCAAAAACATTCAGTACTTC
cdr3_aa: CATQTGSLAKNIQYF

d_call: -
j_call: TRBJ1-6
clone_size: -
v_call: TRBV12-5
cdr3_nt: TGTGCTAGTGGTTTTGTGGATTCACCCCTCCACTTT
cdr3_aa: CASGFVDSPLHF